Shown below are 14 T cell receptor beta chains from a single sample sequenced in a study of cytomegalovirus exposure and HLA in healthy donors. Primers for the PCR totalled 60 Vbeta and 13 Jbeta. The assay was immunoSEQ multiplex PCR, and TCRdb's table has in-frame clones only and misses some. This sample has more than 150,000 clones; over 70% occur once, and the top ten carry under 9%. Sequenced sample: PBMCs. Every receptor here comes from a woman in her thirties or forties in good health and CMV-seropositive.

The chain combines TRBV11-2 with TRBJ1-2; 7 nucleotides agree with TRBD1. After removal of 1 base from V and 4 bases from J, the junction contained 6 bases not matched to a gene. The V gene's germline CDR1 is SGHAT and CDR2 FQNNGV. The CDR3 extends over 15 amino acids. The CDR3: CASSLGAGGIYGYTF. In DNA, the CDR3 is TGTGCCAGCAGCTTAGGAGCAGGGGGGATCTATGGCTACACCTTC.

The CDR3 DNA follows: TGTGCCAGCAGCGCAAACCCCCGAAAAGGGGACACCGGGGAGCTGTTTTTT. Amino acids: CASSANPRKGDTGELFF. This chain joins TRBV9 and TRBJ2-2; D might be TRBD1 (5 bases). The CDR3 extends over 17 amino acids. Germline V CDR1 and CDR2: SGDLS, YYNGEE. Trimming cost V 3 bases and J 3 bases, with 18 bases left between them.

The rearrangement joins TRBV28 to TRBJ1-1, with D hard to call. V lost 2 bases and J lost 1, with 8 bases in between. CDR1 is MDHEN and CDR2 is SYDVKM in the germline V gene. The CDR3 loop spans 14 amino acids. The CDR3 DNA reads as TGTGCCAGCAGTTTACCGGGAGAGAACACTGAAGCTTTCTTT. It translates to CASSLPGENTEAFF. Based on the CDR3 plus reference TRBV28 and TRBJ1-1, the full variable domain is DVKVTQSSRYLVKRTGEKVFLECVQDMDHENMFWYRQDPGLGLRLIYFSYDVKMKEKGDIPEGYSVSREKKERFSLILESASTNQTSMYLCASSLPGENTEAFFGQGTRLTVV.

The V gene is TRBV6-1, the J gene TRBJ2-5; 13 nucleotides line up with TRBD2. The CDR3 has 19 amino acids. Germline CDR1 and CDR2: MNHNS and SASEGT. V was clipped by 2 bases and J by 4 bases; unmatched bases: 13. CDR3 loop: CASSETSGGAQKSRETQYF. As DNA, the CDR3 is TGTGCCAGCAGTGAAACTAGCGGGGGGGCTCAAAAGAGCCGAGAGACCCAGTACTTC.

V is TRBV4-3 and J is TRBJ2-1, with 9 nucleotides matching TRBD2. The germline V gene encodes CDR1 LGHNA and CDR2 YSLEER. Unmatched junction bases numbered 12, after V lost 0 bases and J lost 6 bases. The CDR3 covers 18 residues. The CDR3 loop is CASSQDPTTWTSVNEQFF. The CDR3 bases are TGCGCCAGCAGCCAAGATCCTACAACGTGGACTAGCGTCAATGAGCAGTTCTTC.

The chain couples TRBV10-3 to TRBJ2-1, with TRBD2 matching 9 bases. V gave up 5 bases and J gave up 1 base; unmatched junction bases: 3. This CDR3 has 15 residues. Germline CDR1 ENHRY, CDR2 SYGVKD. DNA of the CDR3: TGTGCCATCAGTCTCGCGGGGGGGTCCTACAATGAGCAGTTCTTC. Translation: CAISLAGGSYNEQFF.

The chain recombines TRBV5-3 with TRBJ2-3, with 12 bases fitting TRBD2. TRBV5-3 is reported as an ORF; its role is uncertain. The CDR3 extends over 17 amino acids. V lost 7 bases, J lost 4 bases, and 13 bases stayed unmatched. CDR3 nucleotides: TGTGCCAGAGGAGCTAGCGGGGGGGCCAATGGGTCAGATACGCAGTATTTT. Translating gives CARGASGGANGSDTQYF.

CDR3 bases: TGTGCCAGAAGCCCGTCGACTAGCGGCTCCTACGAGCAGTACTTC. Protein product: CARSPSTSGSYEQYF. V usage is TRBV5-3 and J usage is TRBJ2-7; 9 nucleotides align to TRBD2. TRBV5-3 is an open reading frame whose function is uncertain. The CDR3 loop spans 15 amino acids. With 4 bases clipped from V and 0 bases from J, the junction kept 5 bases outside the gene matches.

The chain recombines TRBV6-1 with TRBJ1-2; no definite D call. CDR3 size: 13 residues. Germline CDR1 and CDR2: MNHNS and SASEGT. Trimming took 2 bases from V and 3 from J, leaving 7 bases between them. In DNA form, the CDR3 reads TGTGCCAGCAGTGAATACAGTCACTATGGCTACACCTTC. As protein: CASSEYSHYGYTF.

The count of this clone is one. The chain has TRBV6-1 and TRBJ1-5; D may be TRBD1 (6 bases). Trimming left V 10 bases short and J 3 bases short, with 13 bases between. This CDR3 is 13 amino acids long. CDR1 is MNHNS, CDR2 SASEGT, per germline. The chain's CDR3 is CATEGGVNQPQHF. The CDR3 nucleotides read TGTGCCACCGAGGGGGGGGTCAATCAGCCCCAGCATTTT.

Here the CDR3 DNA reads TGTGCCAGCAGCCGAGAAAGACTAGCGGGGGGCGTGGAGCAGTTCTTC. Encoded protein: CASSRERLAGGVEQFF. This chain joins TRBV7-2 and TRBJ2-1; 13 nucleotides line up with TRBD2. Germline lookup yields CDR1 SGHTA and CDR2 FQGNSA. This CDR3 has 16 residues. Trimming cost V 5 bases and J 10 bases; bases outside gene matches: 11.

The V gene is TRBV2, the J gene TRBJ2-1; D ambiguous. The CDR3 totals 15 residues. Trimming took 5 bases from V and 7 from J, leaving 18 bases between them. Germline-derived CDR1 and CDR2 are SNHLY and FYNNEI. The CDR3 DNA sequence: TGTGCCAGCAGTCAGAACAGCTTAACTCGGAATGAGCAGTTCTTC. This encodes CASSQNSLTRNEQFF.

The chain is built from TRBV2 and TRBJ2-3, with TRBD2 as a possible D gene (6 bases). This CDR3 is built from 17 residues. The V gene's germline CDR1 is SNHLY and CDR2 FYNNEI. V gave up 5 bases and J gave up 0 bases, with 18 bases separating them. The CDR3 protein is CASSPFPSDPSTDTQYF. The CDR3 DNA sequence: TGTGCCAGCAGTCCTTTCCCTAGCGACCCTAGCACAGATACGCAGTATTTT.

The V call is TRBV29-1, the J call TRBJ2-3, with 7 bases lining up with TRBD2. Germline V gene data show CDR1 as SQVTM and CDR2 as ANQGSEA. The CDR3 has 12 amino acids. The trim removed 7 bases at V and 5 bases at J, leaving 6 bases unmatched. As DNA, the CDR3 is TGCAGCGCTGTAAGGACTAGAGATACGCAGTATTTT. Protein sequence: CSAVRTRDTQYF.